Sequencing of this T cell receptor (beta chain) was carried out in a study of identical twins. CDR3 length: 13 residues. Trimming cost V 7 bases and J 9 bases; bases outside gene matches: 11. The germline gives CDR1 DFQATT, CDR2 SNEGSKA (reference sequence). In the case of this clonotype: No antigen is known for it.

TCRdb independently ran MiXCR on the 5' RACE reads; one entry per CDR3 protein. The data contain about 810,000 distinct CDR3 sequences, 9% to 15% of them seen just once; the ten biggest clones take up around 1.6%. Findings and caveats of the study: Partly confounded zero-insertion analyses could result from invariant MAIT and iNKT cells.

These data were also reused for a study on yellow fever vaccine responses in identical twins.

The sequence derives from a woman aged 18 to 35 in good health. Source material: PBMCs. The chain combines TRBV20-1 with TRBJ2-1; 8 bases are shared with TRBD2. CDR3 amino acids: CSGPGLVDGEQFF. The CDR3 DNA is TGCAGTGGGCCGGGACTAGTTGACGGTGAGCAGTTCTTC.